Below, 13 T cell receptor beta chains from the same sample are listed, as sequenced in a study of cytomegalovirus exposure and HLA in healthy donors. It was with 60 Vbeta and 13 Jbeta primers that the PCR ran. Clones were sequenced by immunoSEQ multiplex PCR, and TCRdb holds only the in-frame ones, with some missing. The sample yields some 90,000 clones, over 70% seen once. Material for sequencing was PBMCs. These receptors all come from a man between 60 and 75 years old in good health and CMV-seronegative.

The gene calls are TRBV25-1 and TRBJ2-7; 7 nucleotides agree with TRBD2. CDR1 and CDR2 (germline): MGHDK, SYGVNS. Trimming cost V 3 bases and J 3 bases; bases outside gene matches: 17. The CDR3 spans 18 residues. Written as DNA, the CDR3 is TGTGCCAGCAGTGACACGGCTAGTCGTCTAGCGGATCACTACGAGCAGTACTTC. This sequence encodes CASSDTASRLADHYEQYF.

V is TRBV29-1 and J is TRBJ2-1; 7 positions agree with TRBD2. V lost 5 bases and J lost 2; bases outside the gene matches: 6. The germline gives CDR1 SQVTM, CDR2 ANQGSEA. The CDR3 sequence is 14 residues long. This chain's CDR3 is CSVCLAETYNEQFF. CDR3 coding DNA: TGCAGCGTTTGCCTAGCGGAGACCTACAATGAGCAGTTCTTC.

The chain links TRBV7-9 to TRBJ2-2, with D unresolved. Germline V gives CDR1 SEHNR, CDR2 FQNEAQ (reference sequence). The CDR3 length is 15 residues. Trimming stripped 1 base from V and 0 bases from J, with 6 bases between. The CDR3 sequence is CASSLDTPNTGELFF. CDR3 DNA sequence: TGTGCCAGCAGCTTAGACACGCCGAACACCGGGGAGCTGTTTTTT.

V gene TRBV5-4 combines with J gene TRBJ2-1; tentative D call: TRBD2 (7 bases). This CDR3 has 16 residues. Trimming removed 4 bases at V and 2 bases at J, with 16 bases between. From germline, CDR1 is SGHNT and CDR2 YYREEE (reference sequence). The CDR3 DNA reads as TGTGCCAGCAGCCCGGGGGTGGGGGGGCCCTACAATGAGCAGTTCTTC. Translating gives CASSPGVGGPYNEQFF.

The CDR3 coding sequence is TGCGCCAGCAGCCAAGAGTTGCGGGATCTTGACAAACTGTTTTTT. Protein product: CASSQELRDLDKLFF. V is TRBV4-3 and J is TRBJ1-4, with unresolved D. This CDR3 has 15 amino acids. V was trimmed by 0 bases and J by 11 bases, leaving 16 bases between them. Germline CDR1 LGHNA, CDR2 YSLEER.

CDR3 sequence (DNA): TGCGCCAGCAGCTTGGCTTTAGCCGGCAATGAGCAGTTCTTC. Its protein product is CASSLALAGNEQFF. V and J are TRBV5-1 and TRBJ2-1; D is uncertain. The germline gives CDR1 SGHRS, CDR2 YFSETQ. CDR3 length: 14 residues. Between the trimmed V and J ends, which lost 0 bases and 6 bases, there was a span of 10 bases.

This clone was picked up a small number of times. V and J are TRBV6-1 and TRBJ2-5; D may be TRBD2 (5 bases). The CDR3 covers 11 residues. V lost 9 bases to trimming and J lost 4 bases, with 9 bases between them. Germline CDR1 MNHNS, CDR2 SASEGT. The CDR3 reads CASERVETQYF. For the CDR3, the DNA is TGTGCCAGTGAGAGGGTAGAGACCCAGTACTTC.

This chain joins TRBV4-2 and TRBJ2-7, with D possibly being TRBD2 (5 bases). Trimming cost V 3 bases and J 0 bases, with 12 bases left between them. The length of the CDR3 is 15 residues. Germline V gene data show CDR1 as LGHNA and CDR2 as YNFKEQ. The CDR3 sequence is CASSHPTGSSYEQYF. The CDR3 nucleotides read TGTGCCAGCAGCCACCCGACTGGGAGCTCCTACGAGCAGTACTTC.

V gene TRBV5-1 combines with J gene TRBJ1-6; TRBD1 agrees at 9 bases. Germline-derived CDR1 and CDR2 are SGHRS and YFSETQ. The CDR3 consists of 15 residues. V lost 4 bases to trimming and J lost 7 bases; unmatched junction nucleotides: 6. CDR3 region: CASSEGQGANSPLHF. The CDR3 DNA reads as TGCGCCAGCAGCGAGGGACAGGGCGCAAATTCACCCCTCCACTTT.

This chain joins TRBV11-2 and TRBJ1-2, with TRBD1 identical over 8 bases. Germline assignment: CDR1 SGHAT and CDR2 FQNNGV. With V trimmed by 1 base and J by 3 bases, 1 base remained unmatched. There are 14 residues in the CDR3. CDR3 sequence (DNA): TGTGCCAGCAGCTTAGGGGGACAGGACTATGGCTACACCTTC. Amino acid sequence: CASSLGGQDYGYTF.

The genes are TRBV7-9 and TRBJ2-1, with D hard to call. The germline gives CDR1 SEHNR, CDR2 FQNEAQ (reference sequence). This CDR3 has 14 amino acids. Trimming pared 4 bases from V and 9 bases from J, leaving 16 bases between. CDR3 in DNA: TGTGCCAGCAGCTCAAAGGAGCTCGAGGCTGAGCAGTTCTTC. Its protein is CASSSKELEAEQFF.

The chain has TRBV6-1 and TRBJ2-7, with TRBD2 matching 8 bases. The CDR3 extends over 14 amino acids. Germline CDR1 MNHNS, CDR2 SASEGT. The V segment lost 4 bases and the J segment 2 bases; nucleotides outside the gene matches: 4. This CDR3 reads CASSVTSGTYEQYF. In nucleotides, the CDR3 is TGTGCCAGCAGTGTCACTAGCGGTACCTACGAGCAGTACTTC.

This clone was seen a few times. V and J are TRBV6-5 and TRBJ1-1, with 7 bases that match TRBD1. The CDR3 has 12 residues. V lost 8 bases to trimming and J lost 6 bases; unmatched junction nucleotides: 6. Germline V lookup: CDR1 MNHEY, CDR2 SVGAGI. This chain's CDR3 is CASEQTGSEAFF. The CDR3 DNA reads as TGTGCCAGCGAGCAGACAGGGTCTGAAGCTTTCTTT.